The rows below give T cell receptor beta chains drawn from one sample of a study of cytomegalovirus exposure and HLA in healthy donors. The table came from immunoSEQ multiplex PCR; TCRdb's copy has only in-frame clones and leaves some out. The data hold more than 150,000 clones, with 79% observed a single time. Material for sequencing was PBMCs. These receptors were taken from a girl aged 10-17 years in good health and CMV-seropositive. CDR3s include the opening cysteine and the closing phenylalanine or tryptophan. D genes are given only for firm matches. Size is omitted from some rows. Given values are once, few, many or a class for expanded clones.

v_gene	abundance	j_gene	d_gene	CDR3nt	CDR3aa
TRBV11-3	.	TRBJ2-5	TRBD2	TGTGCCAGCAGCTTAGACTCCAGACTAGCGGGGGGGCCGGAGGGAGAGACCCAGTACTTC	CASSLDSRLAGGPEGETQYF
TRBV11-2	.	TRBJ2-5	.	TGTGCCAGCAGCCGGGATAAAATTCAAGAGACCCAGTACTTC	CASSRDKIQETQYF
TRBV5-1	.	TRBJ1-4	TRBD1	TGCGCCAGCAGCAGAGGGACAGGGGACGATGAGGAAAAACTGTTTTTT	CASSRGTGDDEEKLFF
TRBV6-1	.	TRBJ1-2	.	TGTGCCAGCAACCAGCGCCTGGAAGGCTACACCTTC	CASNQRLEGYTF
TRBV12-5	.	TRBJ2-3	.	TGTGCTAGTGGTTTGGGTACGTCAGGGGCCTACACAGATACGCAGTATTTT	CASGLGTSGAYTDTQYF
TRBV20-1	.	TRBJ1-2	.	TGCAGTGCTAGTGAGAACTATGGCTACACCTTC	CSASENYGYTF
TRBV6-1	.	TRBJ2-5	TRBD1	TGTGCCAGCAGTGAAGAGGAGCCAGGGGGTAGGGAGACCCAGTACTTC	CASSEEEPGGRETQYF
TRBV6-4	.	TRBJ2-5	TRBD2	TGTGCCAGCAGTGACGGTAGCGGGGTCCAAGAGACCCAGTACTTC	CASSDGSGVQETQYF
TRBV7-2	few	TRBJ1-5	.	TGTGCCAGCAGCTTAGCGCAAGGAGGAACTCAGCCCCAGCATTTT	CASSLAQGGTQPQHF
TRBV27	.	TRBJ2-7	.	TGTGCCAGCAGTCTCCAGATAGACAGCTACGAGCAGTACTTC	CASSLQIDSYEQYF
TRBV11-3	.	TRBJ2-2	.	TGTGCCAGCAGCGCCTACCTCCCCGGGGAGCTGTTTTTT	CASSAYLPGELFF
TRBV5-4	.	TRBJ1-4	TRBD1	TGTGCCAGCAGTGCAGGACAGGGGGCGGAAAAACTGTTTTTT	CASSAGQGAEKLFF
TRBV11-3	.	TRBJ2-6	TRBD1	TGTGCCAGCAGCCCGGACAGGGGGCATCCTGGGGCCAACGTCCTGACTTTC	CASSPDRGHPGANVLTF
TRBV7-9	.	TRBJ1-2	.	TGTGCCAGCAGCCCCGGGTTAGGGGTCGAGAACTATGGCTACACCTTC	CASSPGLGVENYGYTF
TRBV6-6	few	TRBJ2-3	TRBD1	TGTGCCAGCATCACGGACAGGGGCACAGATACGCAGTATTTT	CASITDRGTDTQYF
TRBV6-1	.	TRBJ1-2	TRBD1	TGTGCCAGTTCTACGGACAGGGGGCTGGGTGGCTACACCTTC	CASSTDRGLGGYTF
TRBV5-6	once	TRBJ1-2	TRBD1	TGTGCCAGCAGCTGGCGGGCAGGGGGCTATGACTACACCTTC	CASSWRAGGYDYTF
TRBV10-2	.	TRBJ1-2	TRBD1	TGCGCCAGCACTTGGGGACAGGGGCGTCTTAACTATGGCTACACCTTC	CASTWGQGRLNYGYTF
TRBV11-3	.	TRBJ1-2	.	TGTGCCAGCAGCCCCGGGAGCAACTATGGCTACACCTTC	CASSPGSNYGYTF
TRBV10-1	.	TRBJ2-1	TRBD2	TGCGCGCAGAGCGGGGGTCGCTCCTACAATGAGCAGTTCTTC	CAQSGGRSYNEQFF
TRBV5-4	few	TRBJ1-6	TRBD1	TGTGCCAGCAGCGCCCGGGACAGGGGAAATTCACCCCTCCACTTT	CASSARDRGNSPLHF
TRBV7-9	.	TRBJ1-2	TRBD1	TGTGCCAGCAGCCAAAATGTGGGACAGCACTTTAACTATGGCTACACCTTC	CASSQNVGQHFNYGYTF
TRBV7-9	.	TRBJ1-2	TRBD1	TGTGCCAGCAGCAAGCCGACAGGGGGCAGCTATGGCTACACCTTC	CASSKPTGGSYGYTF
TRBV7-8	.	TRBJ2-5	.	TGTGCCAGCAGCCTGGGGACTGAAGAGACCCAGTACTTC	CASSLGTEETQYF
TRBV5-4	once	TRBJ2-3	TRBD2	TGTGCCAGCAGCCTAGCGGGGGGCACAGATACGCAGTATTTT	CASSLAGGTDTQYF
TRBV13	.	TRBJ2-7	.	TGTGCCAGCAGCGCCATCCTAGACGAGCAGTACTTC	CASSAILDEQYF
TRBV27	.	TRBJ2-2	.	TGTGCCAGCAGTCCACCACCGGGACACCTGAACACCGGGGAGCTGTTTTTT	CASSPPPGHLNTGELFF
TRBV6-1	many	TRBJ1-5	.	TGTGCCAGCAGTGAAGTAGTTGGTCAGCCCCAGCATTTT	CASSEVVGQPQHF
TRBV5-1	.	TRBJ2-7	.	TGCGCCAGCAGCTTTTATGGGGGCGCCTACGAGCAGTACTTC	CASSFYGGAYEQYF
TRBV5-5	.	TRBJ2-7	TRBD2	TGTGCCAGCAGCTTGGGTTTAGCGGGGGGACTCATTTCCTACGAGCAGTACTTC	CASSLGLAGGLISYEQYF
TRBV5-1	.	TRBJ2-5	TRBD2	TGCGCCAGCAGCTTGGGGGGAGCGGGGGGTCAAGAGACCCAGTACTTC	CASSLGGAGGQETQYF
TRBV9	.	TRBJ2-5	.	TGTGCCAGCAGCGTGGGGGCCCTCGCGTACTTC	CASSVGALAYF
TRBV5-1	.	TRBJ2-7	.	TGCGCCAGCAGCTCTGGACTAACAGACTACGAGCAGTACTTC	CASSSGLTDYEQYF
TRBV7-2	.	TRBJ2-5	TRBD2	TGTGCCAGCAGCTTAGGCCGTCTAGCGGCGGGGGGGACCCAGTACTTC	CASSLGRLAAGGTQYF
TRBV5-4	.	TRBJ2-1	TRBD2	TGTGCCAGCAGCCCGGGGACTAGCGGGGGGGAGAATGAGCAGTTCTTC	CASSPGTSGGENEQFF
TRBV11-2	.	TRBJ1-2	.	TGTGCCAGCAGCTCCACTGGTCAGGCAGGGGATCTCTTC	CASSSTGQAGDLF
TRBV5-1	.	TRBJ1-2	TRBD1	TGCGCCAGCAGCCCTAACCCAGGACAGGGGGGAAGGGGCTACACCTTC	CASSPNPGQGGRGYTF
TRBV4-3	.	TRBJ1-4	TRBD1	TGCGCCAGCAGCCAAGAGGGGACAGCTAATGAAAAACTGTTTTTT	CASSQEGTANEKLFF
TRBV5-1	.	TRBJ1-1	TRBD1	TGCGCCAGCAGCTTGGCCGGACAGGGGTTGACTGAAGCTTTCTTT	CASSLAGQGLTEAFF
TRBV5-6	.	TRBJ2-2	.	TGTGCCAGCAGGCAGAGGGGGTCGGGGACCGGGGAGCTGTTTTTT	CASRQRGSGTGELFF
TRBV19	.	TRBJ1-4	TRBD1	TGTGCCAGTAGTGACCGGGACAGGGGTGAAAAACTGTTTTTT	CASSDRDRGEKLFF
TRBV19	few	TRBJ1-1	.	TGTGCCAGTAGTGACAGCGAGAACACTGAAGCTTTCTTT	CASSDSENTEAFF
TRBV4-2	.	TRBJ2-4	TRBD1	TGTGCCAGCAGCCAAGATGAGGACAGGGGGCTGATAGCCAAAAACATTCAGTACTTC	CASSQDEDRGLIAKNIQYF
TRBV10-1	.	TRBJ2-3	TRBD2	TGCGCCAGCAAGGAGACTAGCGGGGGAGCAGATACGCAGTATTTT	CASKETSGGADTQYF
TRBV4-1	.	TRBJ2-4	TRBD2	TGCGCCAGCAGCCAAGTAAGCCTAGCGGGGGGCCGCGAAAACATTCAGTACTTC	CASSQVSLAGGRENIQYF
TRBV5-1	.	TRBJ1-4	TRBD1	TGCGCCAGCAGCTTGAGGGGACAGGGCTCTCAAGGGAATGAAAAACTGTTTTTT	CASSLRGQGSQGNEKLFF
TRBV6-1	.	TRBJ2-7	.	TGTGCCAGCTGGGCCCCCAACAGCTACGAGCAGTACTTC	CASWAPNSYEQYF
TRBV4-1	.	TRBJ2-7	.	TGCGCCAGCAGCCAACCCTTTAGCGAGCAGTACTTC	CASSQPFSEQYF
TRBV9	.	TRBJ1-1	TRBD1	TGTGCCAGCAGCGTATCCCCGGGACAGGGCTCTGAAGCTTTCTTT	CASSVSPGQGSEAFF
TRBV11-2	.	TRBJ2-3	TRBD1	TGTGCCAGCAGCTATCACCGGGACAGGGGTTTGAAAGATACGCAGTATTTT	CASSYHRDRGLKDTQYF